One sample yielded the 30 T cell receptor beta chains listed below, sequenced in a study of T-cell reconstitution after alpha-beta-depleted transplantation in children. Preparation of the TCRbeta library was carried out with unique molecular identifiers. One entry per CDR3 protein results from TCRdb running MiXCR on the PCR reads. The data show around 360,000 distinct CDR3 sequences, around 10% seen once. Sequenced here: PBMCs from the stem cell graft donor, sampled from the stem cell graft. The receptor source for this set is a human donor who donated a stem cell graft to a child with acute lymphoblastic leukemia.

The chain combines TRBV20-1 with TRBJ1-1; D perhaps matches TRBD1 (6 bases). Trimming shortened V by 6 bases and J by 1 base, and 12 bases separated the two germline ends. CDR3 size: 13 residues. Germline V CDR1 and CDR2: DFQATT, SNEGSKA (reference sequence). The CDR3, as DNA: TGCAGTGCGGACAGTGAGGGGAACACTGAAGCTTTCTTT. Its translation is CSADSEGNTEAFF.

In this sample, this clonotype turned up many times. This sequence joins TRBV4-1 and TRBJ1-1, with D tentatively TRBD1 (6 bases). Germline values: CDR1 MGHRA, CDR2 YSYEKL. The V gene lost 1 base and the J gene lost 9 bases, with 18 bases spanning the gap. CDR3 length equals 15 residues. CDR3 loop: CASSQGITGKVKAFF. The DNA for the CDR3 is TGCGCCAGCAGCCAAGGGATTACAGGGAAAGTTAAAGCTTTCTTT.

The chain carries TRBV28 and TRBJ2-7; maybe TRBD1 (5 bases). Per the germline V gene, CDR1 is MDHEN and CDR2 is SYDVKM. This CDR3 spans 15 amino acids. V dropped 2 bases and J dropped 5 bases, with 16 bases sitting between them. The DNA for the CDR3 is TGTGCCAGCAGTTTAAGGGGAATGGTGGGCAACGAGCAGTACTTC. As protein: CASSLRGMVGNEQYF.

The rearrangement joins TRBV10-3 to TRBJ2-5; unclear D gene. CDR1 is ENHRY, CDR2 SYGVKD, per germline. Trimming cost V 0 bases and J 0 bases, with 8 bases left between them. The CDR3 has 15 residues. CDR3 nucleotides: TGTGCCATCAGTGAGTCGGTTACGAACCAAGAGACCCAGTACTTC. Protein product: CAISESVTNQETQYF.

This clonotype has just a few counts. This chain joins TRBV6-5 and TRBJ2-3; 13 positions match TRBD2. The CDR3 is made up of 16 amino acids. Germline-derived CDR1 and CDR2 are MNHEY and SVGAGI. The ends lost 4 bases at V and 7 bases at J; junction bases unmatched: 8. The CDR3 coding sequence is TGTGCCAGCAGTTCGAGGACTAGCGGGAGAGCGAATACGCAGTATTTT. Protein: CASSSRTSGRANTQYF.

The chain combines TRBV6-5 with TRBJ1-4; 7 bases fit TRBD1. V dropped 2 bases and J dropped 5; count of bases not matched to a gene: 11. CDR1 and CDR2 from the germline V gene are MNHEY and SVGAGI. This CDR3 has 17 residues. CDR3 residues: CASSYRLDRVENEKLFF. CDR3 sequence (DNA): TGTGCCAGCAGTTACCGCCTTGACAGGGTGGAAAATGAAAAACTGTTTTTT.

This clonotype was seen a few times. The V gene is TRBV3-1, the J gene TRBJ2-1; 10 bases agree with TRBD2. Germline loops: CDR1 LGHDT, CDR2 YNNKEL (reference sequence). The CDR3 runs to 14 residues. V lost 0 bases and J lost 13; bases outside the gene matches: 6. CDR3 region: CASSQDWSGRAQFF. The CDR3 region has the DNA TGTGCCAGCAGCCAAGATTGGAGCGGGAGGGCCCAGTTCTTC.

Regarding this clonotype: This could be a read error, since a much larger clone is one nucleotide away. The V and J genes are TRBV12-3 or TRBV12-4 and TRBJ2-3, with 7 positions matching TRBD2. V was clipped by 6 bases and J by 7 bases; unmatched bases: 10. This CDR3 has 14 amino acids. The DNA for the CDR3 is TGTGCCAGCAGGGCGGGGGATTTGCGAAATACGCAGTATTTT. It yields the protein CASRAGDLRNTQYF.

V and J are TRBV29-1 and TRBJ2-7, with 14 bases that match TRBD2. The CDR3 extends over 17 amino acids. Germline-derived CDR1 and CDR2 are SQVTM and ANQGSEA. The V segment lost 4 bases and the J segment 2 bases; nucleotides outside the gene matches: 10. The CDR3 DNA reads as TGCAGCGTTGTTAAAGGGACGACTAGCGGGAGGGCCTACGAGCAGTACTTC. Translation: CSVVKGTTSGRAYEQYF.

Of note for this clonotype: Its ends do not fully match the called genes, so a read error is possible. The gene calls are TRBV7-9 and TRBJ1-1; D perhaps matches TRBD1 (6 bases). CDR3 size: 15 residues. The V gene's germline CDR1 is SEHNR and CDR2 FQNEAQ (reference sequence). The CDR3 is CVSSFFSLGGDEAFF. CDR3 DNA sequence: TGTGTCAGCAGCTTTTTTTCGTTAGGGGGTGACGAAGCTTTCTTT. Using reference TRBV7-9 and TRBJ1-1 for the parts outside the CDR3, the full variable domain is DTGVSQNPRHKITKRGQNVTFRCDPISEHNRLYWYRQTLGQGPEFLTYFQNEAQLEKSRLLSDRFSAERPKGSFSTLEIQRTEQGDSAMYLCVSSFFSLGGDEAFFGQGTRLTVV.

This clonotype was seen many times. The chain is built from TRBV10-3 and TRBJ2-3; D call uncertain. Trimming removed 10 bases at V and 3 bases at J, with 17 bases between. CDR1 and CDR2 from the germline V gene are ENHRY and SYGVKD. CDR3 length: 14 amino acids. The DNA of the CDR3 is TGTGCCACCTTCCCAGTGGTCGTTACAGATACGCAGTATTTT. Protein: CATFPVVVTDTQYF.

The table lists this clonotype with a count of one. The genes are TRBV4-3 and TRBJ2-7; no reliable D call. The length of the CDR3 is 15 residues. Germline V gene data show CDR1 as LGHNA and CDR2 as YSLEER. V was cut by 0 bases and J by 1 base, with 10 bases left in between. This CDR3 reads CASSQDLRASYEQYF. The CDR3 region has the DNA TGCGCCAGCAGCCAAGATCTCCGGGCTTCCTACGAGCAGTACTTC.

This clonotype occurred many times. The V gene is TRBV7-3, the J gene TRBJ2-2; 10 bases map to TRBD2. The CDR3 contains 16 residues. Germline V gene data show CDR1 as SGHTA and CDR2 as FQGTGA. V trimming: 2 bases; J trimming: 4 bases; junction bases outside the gene matches: 4. Here the CDR3 DNA reads TGTGCCAGCAGCTTAGCTAGCGGGAGACCCACCGGGGAGCTGTTTTTT. Translating it yields CASSLASGRPTGELFF.

Ten or more counts support this clonotype. The chain carries TRBV12-3 or TRBV12-4 and TRBJ2-1; TRBD2 matches 10 bases. V was clipped by 4 bases and J by 8 bases; unmatched bases: 2. This CDR3 has 13 residues. The CDR3 DNA reads as TGTGCCAGCAGTTCCCTAGCGGGGGATGAGCAGTTCTTC. Translated, it gives CASSSLAGDEQFF.

This rearrangement joins TRBV20-1 to TRBJ2-4; TRBD1 matches at 7 bases. The trim removed 4 bases at V and 0 bases at J, leaving 12 bases unmatched. From germline, CDR1 is DFQATT and CDR2 SNEGSKA (reference sequence). The CDR3 loop spans 17 amino acids. The CDR3 loop is CSAKWGRGNLAKNIQYF. CDR3 nucleotide sequence: TGCAGTGCTAAATGGGGCAGGGGGAACCTAGCCAAAAACATTCAGTACTTC.

There are a few counts of this clonotype. The rearrangement joins TRBV7-9 to TRBJ1-5; D not certain. The CDR3 contains 15 residues. Germline lookup yields CDR1 SEHNR and CDR2 FQNEAQ (reference sequence). The V gene lost 1 base and the J gene lost 0 bases, with 7 bases spanning the gap. CDR3 protein: CASSLDLNSNQPQHF. The CDR3 nucleotides are TGTGCCAGCAGCTTAGACCTGAATAGCAATCAGCCCCAGCATTTT.

This clonotype was seen at least ten times. This rearrangement joins TRBV29-1 to TRBJ1-3, with 8 bases lining up with TRBD1. Germline V gene sequence: CDR1 SQVTM, CDR2 ANQGSEA. There are 14 residues in the CDR3. CDR3 nucleotide sequence: TGCAGGGCTGACAGGGGATGGGCTGGAAACACCATATATTTT. The encoded protein is CRADRGWAGNTIYF.

This rearrangement joins TRBV7-6 to TRBJ2-3, with a possible D match to TRBD1 (5 bases). The CDR3 length is 15 residues. The germline V and J ends were trimmed by 5 bases and 6 bases, with 18 bases remaining between them. CDR1 is SGHVS, CDR2 FNYEAQ, per germline. CDR3 residues: CASSPTGTHGDTQYF. The CDR3 DNA reads TGTGCCAGCAGCCCTACAGGAACTCACGGGGATACGCAGTATTTT.

This clonotype appeared a few times. At one end, the junction sequence differs from germline, possibly due to a read error. The chain combines TRBV29-1 with TRBJ2-7, with TRBD1 matching over 8 bases. Germline V gene lookup returns CDR1 SQVTM and CDR2 ANQGSEA. CDR3 length equals 12 residues. The CDR3 loop is CSVEKGDRGLSF. CDR3 coding DNA: TGCAGCGTTGAAAAAGGCGACAGGGGCTTGTCCTTC.

This clonotype appeared many times. The J gene is TRBJ2-1, the V gene TRBV29-1, with 9 nucleotides matching TRBD2. Germline CDR1 reads SQVTM; CDR2 reads ANQGSEA. V was clipped by 7 bases and J by 0 bases; unmatched bases: 10. The CDR3 is made up of 16 amino acids. Written as DNA, the CDR3 is TGCAGCGAACTAGCGGGCCTTCGTTACTCCTACAATGAGCAGTTCTTC. Translation gives CSELAGLRYSYNEQFF.

This clonotype was observed a handful of times. V gene TRBV7-9 combines with J gene TRBJ2-7; TRBD1 or TRBD2 may be the D gene (7 bases each). The CDR3 has 14 residues. Germline-derived CDR1 and CDR2 are SEHNR and FQNEAQ (reference sequence). V lost 5 bases and J lost 0, with 11 bases in between. CDR3 sequence: CASSPGGASYEQYF. DNA of the CDR3: TGTGCCAGCAGCCCAGGGGGGGCCTCCTACGAGCAGTACTTC.

The chain employs TRBV5-1 and TRBJ2-7; TRBD2 aligns across 11 bases. Germline CDR1 and CDR2: SGHRS and YFSETQ. The junction had 5 bases not matched to a gene; V was cut back by 5 bases and J by 1 base. CDR3 length: 15 amino acids. CDR3 DNA sequence: TGCGCCAGCAGACCTGGGACTAGCGGTTCCTACGAGCAGTACTTC. This sequence encodes CASRPGTSGSYEQYF.

This clonotype occurred a few times. V and J are TRBV20-1 and TRBJ2-1, with D possibly being TRBD2 (5 bases). CDR3 length: 12 residues. Between the trimmed V and J ends, which lost 1 base and 5 bases, there was a span of 6 bases. Germline assignment: CDR1 DFQATT and CDR2 SNEGSKA (reference sequence). The CDR3 DNA is TGCAGTGCTAGAGCGGGAAACAATGAGCAGTTCTTC. Translating gives CSARAGNNEQFF.

The rearrangement links TRBV7-9 to TRBJ1-1; the D is unclear. Germline CDR1 SEHNR, CDR2 FQNEAQ (reference sequence). V was trimmed by 1 base and J by 2 bases, leaving 8 bases between them. The CDR3 spans 14 residues. CDR3 DNA: TGTGCCAGCAGCTTAGATTTGGATAACACTGAAGCTTTCTTT. This codes for CASSLDLDNTEAFF.

This clonotype was counted many times. This chain uses TRBV4-1 with TRBJ2-1; TRBD2 aligns across 7 bases. Per germline, CDR1 MGHRA and CDR2 YSYEKL. V was pared by 4 bases and J by 3 bases, with 6 bases of the junction left unmatched. The CDR3 totals 15 residues. The CDR3 sequence is CASSLQTSNYNEQFF. CDR3 coding DNA: TGCGCCAGCAGCCTCCAGACTAGCAACTACAATGAGCAGTTCTTC.

This rearrangement joins TRBV6-5 to TRBJ2-2, with D uncertain. Germline lookup yields CDR1 MNHEY and CDR2 SVGAGI. The CDR3 covers 12 residues. The V and J ends lost 0 bases and 8 bases respectively, with 4 bases between them. Here the CDR3 reads CASSYSVGELFF. DNA for the CDR3: TGTGCCAGCAGTTACTCGGTTGGGGAGCTGTTTTTT.

This clonotype has at least ten counts. This chain links TRBV7-9 with TRBJ2-1; maybe TRBD1 (6 bases). V lost 8 bases and J lost 1, with 12 bases in between. The CDR3 consists of 14 residues. Germline V CDR1 and CDR2: SEHNR, FQNEAQ (reference sequence). Here the CDR3 reads CASLGDTSYNEQFF. CDR3 coding DNA: TGTGCCAGCCTAGGGGACACTTCCTACAATGAGCAGTTCTTC.

V is TRBV12-3 or TRBV12-4 and J is TRBJ1-1; TRBD1 matches 7 bases. The CDR3 is 14 residues long. Trimming removed 6 bases from V and 3 bases from J; junction bases left unmatched: 7. The chain's CDR3 is CASRSGGMDTEAFF. CDR3 nucleotide sequence: TGTGCCAGCAGGTCAGGGGGAATGGACACTGAAGCTTTCTTT.

The chain has TRBV11-2 and TRBJ1-2; 7 nucleotides agree with TRBD1. The length of the CDR3 is 16 residues. Looked up from germline, CDR1 is SGHAT and CDR2 is FQNNGV. With 2 bases clipped from V and 2 bases from J, the junction kept 8 bases outside the gene matches. CDR3 bases: TGTGCCAGCAGCTTAAGGGACAGCCCTCTAAACTATGGCTACACCTTC. It codes for CASSLRDSPLNYGYTF.

The rearrangement links TRBV6-2 or TRBV6-3 to TRBJ2-7; 9 bases line up with TRBD2. Germline lookup yields CDR1 MNHEY and CDR2 SVGEGT. The V gene end was trimmed by 5 bases and the J gene end by 2 bases; junction bases not matched to a gene: 13. The CDR3 spans 17 residues. For the CDR3, the DNA is TGTGCCAGCAGTACCCTTGGGACTAGCAGGAGTGCCTACGAGCAGTACTTC. Protein product: CASSTLGTSRSAYEQYF.